This is a list of T cell receptor beta chains from one sample in a study of PD-1 blockade in classical Hodgkin lymphoma. Method: immunoSEQ multiplex PCR; TCRdb's copy keeps in-frame clones and lacks some. The table includes about 20,000 clones, approximately 80% detected once. Sequencing was performed on peripheral blood mononuclear cells (PBMCs), taken before the fourth cycle of nivolumab. Source of these receptors: a human donor with classical Hodgkin lymphoma. Both conserved end residues are part of each CDR3. The D gene is left open where the match is weak. Clone size is not always given. Where it is, it says once, few, many or a class for expanded clones.

J: TRBJ2-3; D: TRBD2; size: -; V: TRBV9; DNA: TGTGCCAGCAGCGTTACACTAGCGGCGAGCACAGATACGCAGTATTTT; CDR3: CASSVTLAASTDTQYF
J: TRBJ1-3; D: -; size: -; V: TRBV5-1; DNA: TGCGCCAGCAGCGATACAGCCTTCTCTGGAAACACCATATATTTT; CDR3: CASSDTAFSGNTIYF
J: TRBJ1-2; D: -; size: -; V: TRBV7-9; DNA: TGTGCCAGCAGACTCCTTGACCGGGACTCCTCGAACTATGGCTACACCTTC; CDR3: CASRLLDRDSSNYGYTF
J: TRBJ2-7; D: -; size: -; V: TRBV27; DNA: TGTGCCAGCAGCGTCTTAGGGTTCCCCGGGGACGAGCAGTACTTC; CDR3: CASSVLGFPGDEQYF
J: TRBJ2-1; D: TRBD2; size: -; V: TRBV4-1; DNA: TGCGCCAGCAGGCAGGGACTAGCGGGAAACAATGAGCAGTTCTTC; CDR3: CASRQGLAGNNEQFF
J: TRBJ2-5; D: TRBD1; size: -; V: TRBV7-3; DNA: TGTGCCAGCAGCACGGGACAGTCCCTAGAGACCCAGTACTTC; CDR3: CASSTGQSLETQYF
J: TRBJ2-5; D: -; size: -; V: TRBV6-1; DNA: TGTGCCAGCATTTTTAGCGTACAAGAGACCCAGTACTTC; CDR3: CASIFSVQETQYF
J: TRBJ1-6; D: -; size: -; V: TRBV27; DNA: TGTGCCAGCAGTTTACAGGGAAGTAATTCACCCCTCCACTTT; CDR3: CASSLQGSNSPLHF
J: TRBJ1-6; D: -; size: -; V: TRBV6-1; DNA: TGTGCCAGCAGTGAAGGATGGGCAGGTAATTCACCCCTCCACTTT; CDR3: CASSEGWAGNSPLHF
J: TRBJ2-1; D: -; size: -; V: TRBV27; DNA: TGTGCCAGTCGCCGGGGGAATGAGCAGTTCTTC; CDR3: CASRRGNEQFF
J: TRBJ1-1; D: -; size: -; V: TRBV18; DNA: TGTGCCAGCTCACCAAGACCAATGAACACTGAAGCTTTCTTT; CDR3: CASSPRPMNTEAFF
J: TRBJ2-5; D: TRBD2; size: -; V: TRBV5-5; DNA: TGTGCCAGCAGCTTGGAAGCGGGGGTGGGTCAAGAGACCCAGTACTTC; CDR3: CASSLEAGVGQETQYF
J: TRBJ2-3; D: TRBD2; size: -; V: TRBV6-1; DNA: TGTGCCAGCAGTGCCCATACGGGGGGTAGCACAGATACGCAGTATTTT; CDR3: CASSAHTGGSTDTQYF
J: TRBJ2-7; D: -; size: -; V: TRBV10-2; DNA: TGCGCCAGCACCGACTGGGGAGGTCCGTCCTACGAGCAGTACTTC; CDR3: CASTDWGGPSYEQYF
J: TRBJ2-2; D: -; size: -; V: TRBV19; DNA: TGTGCCAGTAGTCCGTCCCGCTACAGGGCAGACCCGAACACCGGGGAGCTGTTTTTT; CDR3: CASSPSRYRADPNTGELFF
J: TRBJ2-1; D: TRBD1; size: -; V: TRBV7-6; DNA: TGTGCCAGCAGCCCCCGACAGGGGCCCTACAATGAGCAGTTCTTC; CDR3: CASSPRQGPYNEQFF
J: TRBJ1-4; D: -; size: -; V: TRBV20-1; DNA: TGCAGTGCTGGACGGAATGGCGGACTGTTTTTT; CDR3: CSAGRNGGLFF
J: TRBJ1-5; D: -; size: -; V: TRBV7-2; DNA: TGTGCCAGCAGCTTAGAGATGGGGAACAATCAGCCCCAGCATTTT; CDR3: CASSLEMGNNQPQHF
J: TRBJ2-7; D: TRBD2; size: -; V: TRBV27; DNA: TGTGCCAGCAGAGAGTCGGCGGGGGGACCCTACGAGCAGTACTTC; CDR3: CASRESAGGPYEQYF
J: TRBJ1-4; D: -; size: -; V: TRBV13; DNA: TGTGCCAGCAGCTTAGGGCCAAGGGAAGCGGATGAAAAACTGTTTTTT; CDR3: CASSLGPREADEKLFF
J: TRBJ2-5; D: -; size: -; V: TRBV30; DNA: TGTGCCTGGAGGCAGCCAGGGAGGGAGACCCAGTACTTC; CDR3: CAWRQPGRETQYF
J: TRBJ1-2; D: -; size: -; V: TRBV7-9; DNA: TGTGCCAGCAGCTTAGACCAGGCCTATCTTTATGGCTACACCTTC; CDR3: CASSLDQAYLYGYTF
J: TRBJ2-1; D: -; size: few; V: TRBV27; DNA: TGTGCCAGCAGTTTATACCAAGCCTCCTACAATGAGCAGTTCTTC; CDR3: CASSLYQASYNEQFF
J: TRBJ2-7; D: -; size: -; V: TRBV9; DNA: TGTGCCAGCAGCCCAAGGGACACGGGCTACGAGCAGTACTTC; CDR3: CASSPRDTGYEQYF
J: TRBJ1-4; D: -; size: -; V: TRBV30; DNA: TGTGCCTGGAGCCCCGGAAGGGAAAAACTGTTTTTT; CDR3: CAWSPGREKLFF
J: TRBJ1-2; D: -; size: -; V: TRBV4-2; DNA: TGTGCCAGCAGCCAGATGGGGGACCGCTATGGCTACACCTTC; CDR3: CASSQMGDRYGYTF
J: TRBJ2-5; D: -; size: -; V: TRBV5-6; DNA: TGTGCCAGCAGAGGGGGACTGTACCAAGAGACCCAGTACTTC; CDR3: CASRGGLYQETQYF
J: TRBJ2-5; D: -; size: -; V: TRBV5-1; DNA: TGCGCCAGCAGCTTGCTTCAAGAGACCCAGTACTTC; CDR3: CASSLLQETQYF
J: TRBJ2-3; D: -; size: -; V: TRBV5-4; DNA: TGTGCCAGCAGCTTCGGTAGGACCGGTGTGACAGATACGCAGTATTTT; CDR3: CASSFGRTGVTDTQYF
J: TRBJ2-1; D: TRBD1; size: -; V: TRBV19; DNA: TGTGCCAGTAGTATGGGATTCGACAGGGGATACAATGAGCAGTTCTTC; CDR3: CASSMGFDRGYNEQFF
J: TRBJ2-7; D: -; size: once; V: TRBV6-1; DNA: TGTGCCGGCAGTCCTGCGCCGGGGTCCTCCTACGAGCAGTACTTC; CDR3: CAGSPAPGSSYEQYF
J: TRBJ2-3; D: -; size: -; V: TRBV4-3; DNA: TGCGCCAGCAGCCAATCTAGCCTTCCTTCAACAGATACGCAGTATTTT; CDR3: CASSQSSLPSTDTQYF
J: TRBJ2-7; D: -; size: once; V: TRBV5-4; DNA: TGTGCCAGCAGCTTCGGCAGGACCTACGAGCAGTACTTC; CDR3: CASSFGRTYEQYF
J: TRBJ2-1; D: TRBD2; size: -; V: TRBV19; DNA: TGTGCCAGTAATGGACTAGCGGGCTCCTACAATGAGCAGTTCTTC; CDR3: CASNGLAGSYNEQFF
J: TRBJ1-1; D: -; size: few; V: TRBV18; DNA: TGTGCCAGCTCGCCACAGAGGAACACTGAAGCTTTCTTT; CDR3: CASSPQRNTEAFF
J: TRBJ2-1; D: -; size: once; V: TRBV5-1; DNA: TGCGCCAGCAGCTTGGACGGGGGAGTAGGATACAATGAGCAGTTCTTC; CDR3: CASSLDGGVGYNEQFF
J: TRBJ1-1; D: -; size: -; V: TRBV2; DNA: TGTGCCAGCATCGTAGGACGTATGAACACTGAAGCTTTCTTT; CDR3: CASIVGRMNTEAFF
J: TRBJ2-5; D: -; size: -; V: TRBV29-1; DNA: TGCAGCGTCGGGGACGGAGGACAAGAGACCCAGTACTTC; CDR3: CSVGDGGQETQYF
J: TRBJ2-2; D: TRBD2; size: -; V: TRBV9; DNA: TGTGCCAGCAGCGAAAGCCTAGCGGGGACCGGGGAGCTGTTTTTT; CDR3: CASSESLAGTGELFF
J: TRBJ2-7; D: -; size: -; V: TRBV18; DNA: TGTGCCAGCTCACCACTTCGGGCAGGACTCTCCTACGAGCAGTACTTC; CDR3: CASSPLRAGLSYEQYF
J: TRBJ1-3; D: TRBD1; size: -; V: TRBV25-1; DNA: TGTGCCAGCCAGAACAGGGGGCTAGGAAACACCATATATTTT; CDR3: CASQNRGLGNTIYF
J: TRBJ1-2; D: -; size: -; V: TRBV29-1; DNA: TGCAGCGCCGGGACGGCGGACAATGGCTACACCTTC; CDR3: CSAGTADNGYTF
J: TRBJ2-2; D: -; size: -; V: TRBV19; DNA: TGTGCCAGTAGTATGCGGGGGAACACCGGGGAGCTGTTTTTT; CDR3: CASSMRGNTGELFF
J: TRBJ1-2; D: TRBD1; size: -; V: TRBV19; DNA: TGTGCCAGTAGTACCTGGACAGGGGGCGATGGCTACACCTTC; CDR3: CASSTWTGGDGYTF
J: TRBJ2-2; D: -; size: -; V: TRBV28; DNA: TGTGCCAGCAGTTTGGCAGCTGCGAACACCGGGGAGCTGTTTTTT; CDR3: CASSLAAANTGELFF
J: TRBJ2-5; D: TRBD1; size: -; V: TRBV6-5; DNA: TGTGCCAGCAGCTTAGGACAGGCCCAAGAGACCCAGTACTTC; CDR3: CASSLGQAQETQYF